The rows below give T cell receptor beta chains drawn from one sample of a study of blood T cell repertoires in COVID-19. Produced via immunoSEQ multiplex PCR; TCRdb's table is partial and in-frame only. The top ten hold nearly 0.85% of the sample, which has more than 90,000 clones, roughly 83% seen once. Sequenced material: peripheral blood. The source is a woman aged 70-85 years with acute or convalescent COVID-19. The CDR3 runs from the conserved cysteine through the conserved F or W. D genes are given only for firm matches. Clone size appears in some rows only: once, few, many, or a class for an expanded clone.

TRBV11-2	.	TRBD2	TRBJ2-7	16	TGTGCCAGCACCGACTTCGGAGCGGGAGCCTCCTACGAGCAGTACTTC	CASTDFGAGASYEQYF
TRBV3-1/TRBV3-2	.	TRBD2	TRBJ2-7	14	TGTGCCAGCAGCCAAGACTTGGCTAGCGGGAGGACGTACTTC	CASSQDLASGRTYF
TRBV5-1	.	.	TRBJ1-1	15	TGCGCCAGCAGAGCTTGGCAGGGCGTGAACACTGAAGCTTTCTTT	CASRAWQGVNTEAFF
TRBV10-3	.	TRBD2	TRBJ2-7	15	TGTGCCATCAGTGAGGCCCCTAGCGGGAGCGCCGAGCAGTACTTC	CAISEAPSGSAEQYF
TRBV28	few	.	TRBJ2-1	15	TGTGCCAGCAGTTCGGTCCCGAGCTCCTACAATGAGCAGTTCTTC	CASSSVPSSYNEQFF
TRBV30	.	.	TRBJ1-6	13	TGTGCCTGGAGTGTAACGAGGGATTCACCCCTCCACTTT	CAWSVTRDSPLHF
TRBV7-9	.	.	TRBJ2-1	15	TGTGCCAGCAGCGAGAAACGACACCTAGGGGGTGAGCAGTTCTTC	CASSEKRHLGGEQFF
TRBV5-1	few	TRBD1	TRBJ1-2	12	TGCGCCAGCAGCTACGGACAGGGGGCTGACACCTTC	CASSYGQGADTF
TRBV18	once	.	TRBJ1-2	12	TGTGCCAGCTCACCTCGGGGTGACGGCTACACCTTC	CASSPRGDGYTF
TRBV3-1/TRBV3-2	.	.	TRBJ2-1	17	TGTGCCAGCAGCCAAGTAGGGACACGGCCCCGCTACAATGAGCAGTTCTTC	CASSQVGTRPRYNEQFF
TRBV11-2	once	.	TRBJ2-7	12	TGTGCCAGCAGCTCTGGACAGTACGAGCAGTACTTC	CASSSGQYEQYF
TRBV5-6	.	.	TRBJ2-7	16	TGTGCCAGCAGCTGGCATTCCCGGCAGGGCGCTACCGAGCAGTACTTC	CASSWHSRQGATEQYF
TRBV4-1	few	.	TRBJ1-6	14	TGCGCCAGCAGCCTTACTGACAGCCCTTCACCCCTCCACTTT	CASSLTDSPSPLHF
TRBV18	.	TRBD1	TRBJ2-3	15	TGTGCCAGCTCCCAGTCGAGGGGGCCGCCAGATACGCAGTATTTT	CASSQSRGPPDTQYF
TRBV3-1/TRBV3-2	.	TRBD1	TRBJ1-4	13	TGTGCCCACTCCAGGGGGCTTAATGAAAAACTGTTTTTT	CAHSRGLNEKLFF
TRBV6-2/TRBV6-3	.	TRBD1	TRBJ1-5	17	TGTGCCAGCAGTACTCTCAGGACAGGGGCGCCCAATCAGCCCCAGCATTTT	CASSTLRTGAPNQPQHF
TRBV29-1	.	TRBD2	TRBJ2-3	16	TGCAGCGTTCCAGCGACTAGCGGGGGGGCGACAGATACGCAGTATTTT	CSVPATSGGATDTQYF
TRBV7-2	once	.	TRBJ1-5	16	TGTGCCAGCAGCTTAAGGCGTTGGGACACCCCTTATCCCCAGCATTTT	CASSLRRWDTPYPQHF
TRBV28	.	.	TRBJ2-5	13	TGTGCCAGCAGTCGAGGGGGAGTAGAGACCCAGTACTTC	CASSRGGVETQYF
TRBV20-1	.	.	TRBJ2-5	10	TGCAGTGCCGGGGAAGAGACCCAGTACTTC	CSAGEETQYF
TRBV6-1	.	TRBD2	TRBJ2-1	14	TGTGCCAGCAGCTCCGGGACTAGGGACAATGAGCAGTTCTTC	CASSSGTRDNEQFF
TRBV2	once	.	TRBJ2-3	12	TGTGCCGGTAGTCAGGGGACAGATACGCAGTATTTT	CAGSQGTDTQYF
TRBV5-4	.	TRBD2	TRBJ2-3	15	TGTGCCAGCACTTTACTAGCGGCTAGCACAGATACGCAGTATTTT	CASTLLAASTDTQYF
TRBV30	.	.	TRBJ2-1	13	TGTGCCTGGAGTGTCCTGACGGGGAATGAGCAGTTCTTC	CAWSVLTGNEQFF
TRBV7-9	.	TRBD1	TRBJ1-2	13	TGTGCCAGCAGCCCTACAGGGGGCTATGGCTACACCTTC	CASSPTGGYGYTF
TRBV11-2	once	.	TRBJ2-7	12	TGTGCCAGCAGCTCCCCAGGGGCCGAGCAGTACTTC	CASSSPGAEQYF
TRBV7-2	.	TRBD2	TRBJ2-7	15	TGTGCCAGCAGCTTAGCGGGGAGCGGGAGCTACGAGCAGTACTTC	CASSLAGSGSYEQYF
TRBV2	.	.	TRBJ2-1	14	TGTGCCAGCAGTAGCATAAGCTCCTACAATGAGCAGTTCTTC	CASSSISSYNEQFF
TRBV2	.	.	TRBJ2-7	13	TGTGCCAGCAGTGTTCAGGGGTTCAACGAGCAGTACTTC	CASSVQGFNEQYF
TRBV3-1/TRBV3-2	.	.	TRBJ1-1	14	TGTGCCAGCGCGTGGAAAGGGTTAGGAGGTGAAGCTTTCTTT	CASAWKGLGGEAFF
TRBV7-2	few	TRBD2	TRBJ2-5	15	TGTGCCAGCAGCTTGACTAGCCGGTACCAAGAGACCCAGTACTTC	CASSLTSRYQETQYF
TRBV7-3	.	.	TRBJ2-5	14	TGTGCCAGCAGCGCCGAAGGAGACCAAGAGACCCAGTACTTC	CASSAEGDQETQYF
TRBV24-1	.	TRBD1	TRBJ2-7	14	TGTGCCACCAGTGACGGACAGGGACGGAACGAGCAGTACTTC	CATSDGQGRNEQYF